The rows below give T cell receptor beta chains drawn from one sample of a study of blood T cell repertoires in COVID-19. Libraries were prepared by immunoSEQ multiplex PCR; TCRdb keeps only in-frame clonotypes and omits some of them. Among 280,000 or so clones listed, approximately 86% were seen once. Sample: peripheral blood. Source of these receptors: a young man with active or convalescent COVID-19. The CDR3 runs from the conserved cysteine through the conserved F or W. A D gene is named only where the DNA matches it firmly. Some rows have no size entry. The others give once, few or many, or a class for an expanded clone.

d_call j_call v_call clone_size cdr3_aa cdr3_nt
TRBD1 TRBJ1-2 TRBV6-5 NA CASRVGTGGGYTF TGTGCCAGCAGGGTCGGGACAGGAGGTGGCTACACCTTC
NA TRBJ1-5 TRBV5-6 NA CASSFGTVNQPQHF TGTGCCAGCAGCTTTGGTACAGTGAATCAGCCCCAGCATTTT
TRBD2 TRBJ2-1 TRBV7-8 NA CASNLLAGGYEQFF TGTGCCAGCAACCTACTAGCGGGGGGCTATGAGCAGTTCTTC
NA TRBJ1-5 TRBV7-8 few CASSPDRLSNQPQHF TGTGCCAGCAGCCCGGACAGACTGAGCAATCAGCCCCAGCATTTT
TRBD1 TRBJ1-2 TRBV4-1 NA CASSQGSGQPNYGYTF TGCGCCAGCAGCCAGGGCTCGGGACAGCCTAACTATGGCTACACCTTC
TRBD2 TRBJ2-3 TRBV9 NA CASSVVGGLGTDTQYF TGTGCCAGCAGCGTAGTCGGGGGACTAGGCACAGATACGCAGTATTTT
TRBD1 TRBJ2-2 TRBV15 NA CATSRVGRGPGGELFF TGTGCCACCAGCAGAGTTGGCAGGGGGCCCGGCGGGGAGCTGTTTTTT
TRBD2 TRBJ2-3 TRBV5-1 once CASSSSGGATDTQYF TGCGCCAGCAGCTCCAGCGGGGGGGCGACAGATACGCAGTATTTT
NA TRBJ2-6 TRBV7-9 NA CASGRGPSSGANVLTF TGTGCCAGTGGGCGGGGGCCCTCATCTGGGGCCAACGTCCTGACTTTC
NA TRBJ2-1 TRBV15 NA CATSRESIFSEQFF TGTGCCACCAGCCGGGAGTCTATTTTTTCGGAGCAGTTCTTC
TRBD2 TRBJ2-7 TRBV7-2 many CASSLPLAGYLQYF TGTGCCAGCAGCTTGCCACTAGCGGGGTACCTGCAGTACTTC
NA TRBJ1-4 TRBV6-5 NA CATKGQGGEKLFF TGTGCCACCAAAGGGCAGGGTGGTGAAAAACTGTTTTTT
TRBD1 TRBJ1-2 TRBV2 NA CASSKQGQGIGYTF TGTGCCAGCAGTAAGCAGGGACAGGGGATTGGCTACACCTTC
TRBD2 TRBJ2-3 TRBV6-5 NA CASRTSGGPTDTQYF TGTGCCAGCCGAACTAGCGGGGGACCCACAGATACGCAGTATTTT
NA TRBJ2-1 TRBV12-5 NA CASGYYQYNEQFF TGTGCTAGTGGTTACTACCAATACAATGAGCAGTTCTTC
NA TRBJ1-1 TRBV18 NA CASSPSGEDTEAFF TGTGCCAGCTCACCGAGTGGGGAGGACACTGAAGCTTTCTTT
TRBD1 TRBJ2-2 TRBV5-6 NA CASSPGQGVNTGELFF TGTGCCAGCAGCCCGGGGCAGGGGGTGAACACCGGGGAGCTGTTTTTT
NA TRBJ2-1 TRBV15 NA CATSRGSRSSYNEQFF TGTGCCACCAGCAGAGGGTCCCGGAGCTCCTACAATGAGCAGTTCTTC
NA TRBJ2-1 TRBV29-1 once CSVGVGGSYNEQFF TGCAGCGTTGGAGTGGGGGGCTCCTACAATGAGCAGTTCTTC
TRBD1 TRBJ1-2 TRBV9 NA CASSVGGTGVLYGYTF TGTGCCAGCAGCGTAGGGGGGACAGGGGTCCTCTATGGCTACACCTTC
TRBD1 TRBJ1-3 TRBV9 NA CASSVGTGVGDTIYF TGTGCCAGCAGCGTCGGGACAGGGGTCGGGGACACCATATATTTT
TRBD1 TRBJ2-1 TRBV6-4 NA CASSSYRGNDNEQFF TGTGCCAGCAGTTCCTACAGGGGGAACGACAATGAGCAGTTCTTC
TRBD1 TRBJ2-3 TRBV18 NA CASSPLTGVGTDTQYF TGTGCCAGCTCACCCCTGACAGGGGTCGGCACAGATACGCAGTATTTT
TRBD1 TRBJ1-6 TRBV18 NA CASSPPTGGSGNSPLHF TGTGCCAGCTCACCGCCTACAGGGGGCTCTGGAAATTCACCCCTCCACTTT
TRBD2 TRBJ2-1 TRBV12-3/TRBV12-4 NA CASSSRGVRFF TGTGCCAGCAGTTCGCGGGGGGTTCGGTTCTTC
NA TRBJ1-2 TRBV6-5 NA CASSQVLGSGYTF TGTGCCAGCAGTCAGGTCCTAGGGAGTGGCTACACCTTC
TRBD1 TRBJ1-2 TRBV5-1 NA CASSPNGQGRPYGYTF TGCGCCAGCAGTCCTAATGGACAGGGGAGACCTTATGGCTACACCTTC
TRBD2 TRBJ2-1 TRBV6-5 NA CASRVAGVTYNEQFF TGTGCCAGCAGAGTAGCGGGGGTCACCTACAATGAGCAGTTCTTC
NA TRBJ1-1 TRBV6-5 NA CASGGADTEAFF TGTGCCAGTGGGGGGGCGGACACTGAAGCTTTCTTT
TRBD2 TRBJ2-5 TRBV7-8 NA CASSPPGLAWGNQETQYF TGTGCCAGCAGCCCACCGGGACTAGCGTGGGGAAACCAAGAGACCCAGTACTTC
NA TRBJ2-5 TRBV7-9 NA CASSLVQVDLETQYF TGTGCCAGCAGCTTAGTACAGGTCGATCTAGAGACCCAGTACTTC
NA TRBJ1-1 TRBV27 NA CASSSPVRGYTEAFF TGTGCCAGCAGTTCACCGGTTAGGGGTTACACTGAAGCTTTCTTT
NA TRBJ2-3 TRBV10-1 NA CASSTTWTDTQYF TGCGCCAGCAGCACCACATGGACAGATACGCAGTATTTT
NA TRBJ1-4 TRBV10-3 NA CAISDQGGREKLFF TGTGCCATCAGTGACCAGGGTGGCAGGGAAAAACTGTTTTTT
TRBD2 TRBJ2-3 TRBV18 few CASSPSSGGRSTDTQYF TGTGCCAGCTCACCGAGTAGCGGGGGGCGCAGCACAGATACGCAGTATTTT
NA TRBJ2-5 TRBV5-1 NA CASSLGPGEERAQYF TGCGCCAGCAGCTTGGGACCGGGGGAAGAGAGGGCCCAGTACTTC
NA TRBJ1-6 TRBV9 NA CASSVSGANSPLHF TGTGCCAGCAGCGTATCAGGGGCTAATTCACCCCTCCACTTT
TRBD1 TRBJ2-1 TRBV12-5 few CASATTGDNEQFF TGTGCTAGTGCCACAACAGGGGACAATGAGCAGTTCTTC
TRBD2 TRBJ2-2 TRBV14 NA CASSQEGEGNTGELFF TGTGCCAGCAGCCAAGAGGGGGAGGGAAACACCGGGGAGCTGTTTTTT
TRBD1 TRBJ1-2 TRBV2 NA CASRDRGPYGYTF TGTGCCAGCAGGGACAGGGGACCCTATGGCTACACCTTC